A selection of T cell receptor beta chains follows, all from one sample in a study of blood T cell repertoires in COVID-19. The repertoire was sequenced with immunoSEQ multiplex PCR; TCRdb's copy has only in-frame clones and lacks some. The sample lists nearly 200,000 clones, almost 85% occurring once. Sequenced material: peripheral blood. The source is a human donor with acute or convalescent COVID-19. The donor label of this sample is uncertain. Each CDR3 is given with its conserved first and last residue. Each record gives: clone size, V gene, D gene, J gene, CDR3 DNA, CDR3 protein. D genes are given only for firm matches. Rows give clone size only sometimes, using once, few, many, or a class for an expanded clone.

clone size: -; V gene: TRBV3-1/TRBV3-2; D gene: -; J gene: TRBJ2-7; CDR3 DNA: TGTGCCAGCAGCCATAACCCCGGAGGGAAGTCCTACGAGCAGTACTTC; CDR3 protein: CASSHNPGGKSYEQYF
clone size: few; V gene: TRBV2; D gene: TRBD2; J gene: TRBJ2-3; CDR3 DNA: TGTGCCAGCAGCGGGACTAGCGGCACAGATACGCAGTATTTT; CDR3 protein: CASSGTSGTDTQYF
clone size: -; V gene: TRBV10-2; D gene: -; J gene: TRBJ1-5; CDR3 DNA: TGCGCCAGCAGTGAGTTATGGGATGGGGCTGGCAATCAGCCCCAGCATTTT; CDR3 protein: CASSELWDGAGNQPQHF
clone size: -; V gene: TRBV10-3; D gene: -; J gene: TRBJ2-7; CDR3 DNA: TGTGCCATCAGTGGTTCAGGGGCCCCCTACGAGCAGTACTTC; CDR3 protein: CAISGSGAPYEQYF
clone size: few; V gene: TRBV19; D gene: TRBD1; J gene: TRBJ2-6; CDR3 DNA: TGTGCCAGTAGTGTGACAGGGGGCAATGGGGCCAACGTCCTGACTTTC; CDR3 protein: CASSVTGGNGANVLTF
clone size: few; V gene: TRBV5-5; D gene: -; J gene: TRBJ2-7; CDR3 DNA: TGTGCCAGCAGCCCCAGGGTCCGCTACGAGCAGTACTTC; CDR3 protein: CASSPRVRYEQYF
clone size: few; V gene: TRBV4-3; D gene: -; J gene: TRBJ2-1; CDR3 DNA: TGCGCCAGCAGCCAAGAGAGGGTCAATGAGCAGTTCTTC; CDR3 protein: CASSQERVNEQFF
clone size: -; V gene: TRBV6-5; D gene: TRBD1; J gene: TRBJ2-5; CDR3 DNA: TGTGCCAGCAGTTACTCTGGGACAGGGAGGTCCGAGACCCAGTACTTC; CDR3 protein: CASSYSGTGRSETQYF
clone size: -; V gene: TRBV4-1; D gene: TRBD1; J gene: TRBJ2-2; CDR3 DNA: TGCGCCAGCAGCGGATCGGGACAGGGGGCCGGGGAGCTGTTTTTT; CDR3 protein: CASSGSGQGAGELFF
clone size: -; V gene: TRBV7-3; D gene: TRBD2; J gene: TRBJ2-4; CDR3 DNA: TGTGCCAGTGGAGCGGGAGGGCCAGGGAACATTCAGTACTTC; CDR3 protein: CASGAGGPGNIQYF
clone size: -; V gene: TRBV19; D gene: -; J gene: TRBJ2-7; CDR3 DNA: TGTGCCAGTAGTATAGCTCTCCAGGACTACGAGCAGTACTTC; CDR3 protein: CASSIALQDYEQYF
clone size: -; V gene: TRBV7-3; D gene: TRBD1; J gene: TRBJ2-2; CDR3 DNA: TGTGCCAGCAGCTTAACCGGGACAGGGCTAGCCGCGAACACCGGGGAGCTGTTTTTT; CDR3 protein: CASSLTGTGLAANTGELFF
clone size: -; V gene: TRBV19; D gene: TRBD1; J gene: TRBJ1-4; CDR3 DNA: TGTGCCAGTAGTGGACTGGGACAGGGGGAGGAAAAACTGTTTTTT; CDR3 protein: CASSGLGQGEEKLFF
clone size: -; V gene: TRBV5-4; D gene: TRBD1; J gene: TRBJ2-2; CDR3 DNA: TGTGCCAGCAGCTTGACAGGGGTCGACACCGGGGAGCTGTTTTTT; CDR3 protein: CASSLTGVDTGELFF
clone size: -; V gene: TRBV6-2/TRBV6-3; D gene: -; J gene: TRBJ1-5; CDR3 DNA: TGTGCCAGCAGTTACGTCCAGGGGAATAATCAGCCCCAGCATTTT; CDR3 protein: CASSYVQGNNQPQHF
clone size: -; V gene: TRBV7-2; D gene: TRBD2; J gene: TRBJ2-3; CDR3 DNA: TGTGCCAGCAGCTTAGTACGACTAGCGTCAGATACGCAGTATTTT; CDR3 protein: CASSLVRLASDTQYF
clone size: -; V gene: TRBV9; D gene: TRBD1; J gene: TRBJ2-2; CDR3 DNA: TGTGCCAGCGGAGGAGGGGACAGGGTAAACACCGGGGAGCTGTTTTTT; CDR3 protein: CASGGGDRVNTGELFF
clone size: -; V gene: TRBV5-1; D gene: -; J gene: TRBJ1-4; CDR3 DNA: TGCGCCAGCAGCTTGGTATCAACTAATGAAAAACTGTTTTTT; CDR3 protein: CASSLVSTNEKLFF
clone size: once; V gene: TRBV5-4; D gene: -; J gene: TRBJ2-5; CDR3 DNA: TGTGCCAGCAGGGAAATAGCGGAAGAGACCCAGTACTTC; CDR3 protein: CASREIAEETQYF
clone size: -; V gene: TRBV4-1; D gene: -; J gene: TRBJ2-5; CDR3 DNA: TGCGCCAGCAGCCCCGCGGGACTCCAAGAGACCCAGTACTTC; CDR3 protein: CASSPAGLQETQYF
clone size: -; V gene: TRBV9; D gene: TRBD2; J gene: TRBJ2-3; CDR3 DNA: TGTGCCAGCAGCGTTGGACTAGCGGGAGTGGATACGCAGTATTTT; CDR3 protein: CASSVGLAGVDTQYF
clone size: -; V gene: TRBV30; D gene: -; J gene: TRBJ2-1; CDR3 DNA: TGTGCCTGGAGCGCCGGACTACCTCACAATGAGCAGTTCTTC; CDR3 protein: CAWSAGLPHNEQFF
clone size: -; V gene: TRBV29-1; D gene: TRBD1; J gene: TRBJ1-1; CDR3 DNA: TGCAGCGTTAAAGTCGGGACAGCTACTGAAGCTTTCTTT; CDR3 protein: CSVKVGTATEAFF
clone size: -; V gene: TRBV9; D gene: TRBD2; J gene: TRBJ2-7; CDR3 DNA: TGTGCCAGCAGCGTAGGTTCGGGGGGATCCTACGAGCAGTACTTC; CDR3 protein: CASSVGSGGSYEQYF
clone size: few; V gene: TRBV21-1; D gene: -; J gene: TRBJ2-7; CDR3 DNA: TGTGCCAGCAGCAAGAATACTAGCGGGAGCGGTTCCCACGAGCAGTACTTC; CDR3 protein: CASSKNTSGSGSHEQYF
clone size: -; V gene: TRBV5-1; D gene: -; J gene: TRBJ2-6; CDR3 DNA: TGCGCCAGCAGCTCCGGGGACTCTGGGGCCAACGTCCTGACTTTC; CDR3 protein: CASSSGDSGANVLTF
clone size: -; V gene: TRBV7-6; D gene: TRBD2; J gene: TRBJ2-3; CDR3 DNA: TGTGCCAGCAGCTTAGAAACTAGCGGGGGTGGGCTCCGTGCAGATACGCAGTATTTT; CDR3 protein: CASSLETSGGGLRADTQYF
clone size: -; V gene: TRBV2; D gene: TRBD1; J gene: TRBJ2-7; CDR3 DNA: TGTGCCAGCAACAGGGGTAACTACGAGCAGTACTTC; CDR3 protein: CASNRGNYEQYF
clone size: -; V gene: TRBV28; D gene: -; J gene: TRBJ2-7; CDR3 DNA: TGTGCCAGCAGTTTCCCAGGGACCTACGAGCAGTACTTC; CDR3 protein: CASSFPGTYEQYF